Shown below are 18 T cell receptor beta chains from a single sample sequenced in a study of cytomegalovirus exposure and HLA in healthy donors. Vbeta (60) and Jbeta (13) primers were used in the PCR. Here immunoSEQ multiplex PCR was the method, and the copy in TCRdb shows in-frame clones only, minus some. The sample contains roughly 110,000 clones, about two thirds of which appear only once. Sequencing was performed on PBMCs. Source of these receptors: a boy aged 5 to 17 in good health and CMV-seronegative.

The chain carries TRBV19 and TRBJ1-2, with 8 bases aligning to TRBD1. There are 13 residues in the CDR3. Germline V gene data show CDR1 as LNHDA and CDR2 as SQIVND (reference sequence). V lost 2 bases to trimming and J lost 7 bases; unmatched junction nucleotides: 3. Written as DNA, the CDR3 is TGTGCCAGTAGTATAAGCCAGGGGGCTGGCTACACCTTC. Translation gives CASSISQGAGYTF. Based on the CDR3 plus reference TRBV19 and TRBJ1-2, the full variable domain is DGGITQSPKYLFRKEGQNVTLSCEQNLNHDAMYWYRQDPGQGLRLIYYSQIVNDFQKGDIAEGYSVSREKKESFPLTVTSAQKNPTAFYLCASSISQGAGYTFGSGTRLTVV.

The J gene is TRBJ2-5, the V gene TRBV5-6; D is undetermined. The CDR3 contains 11 residues. Trimming took off 4 bases at V and 2 bases at J, with 3 bases between the two ends. The germline CDR1 and CDR2 sequences are SGHDT and YYEEEE. Here the CDR3 DNA reads TGTGCCAGCAGCCTACAAGAGACCCAGTACTTC. As protein: CASSLQETQYF.

The DNA of the CDR3 is TGCGCCAGCAGCCGTGGCGTAGCGGGGGTTGGTAATGAGCAGTTCTTC. It yields the protein CASSRGVAGVGNEQFF. This sequence joins TRBV4-3 and TRBJ2-1; 9 bases map to TRBD2. J gave up 7 bases and V 4 bases, and 11 bases lay outside the gene matches. The germline V gene has CDR1 LGHNA and CDR2 YSLEER. CDR3 length: 16 amino acids.

J is TRBJ2-2 and V is TRBV29-1; TRBD1 matches 9 bases. Losses at the gene ends were 0 bases for V and 4 bases for J; bases not matched to a gene: 9. The CDR3 is made up of 17 amino acids. The V gene's germline CDR1 is SQVTM and CDR2 ANQGSEA. CDR3 amino acids: CSVEDQRGTGITGELFF. In DNA, the CDR3 is TGCAGCGTTGAAGACCAAAGGGGGACAGGGATCACCGGGGAGCTGTTTTTT.

This chain links TRBV5-1 with TRBJ2-7; the match to TRBD2 covers 8 bases. With 0 bases clipped from V and 4 bases from J, the junction kept 6 bases outside the gene matches. Germline V lookup: CDR1 SGHRS, CDR2 YFSETQ. The CDR3 contains 15 residues. The CDR3 sequence: CASSLVLAGQYEQYF. CDR3 bases: TGCGCCAGCAGCTTGGTATTAGCGGGGCAATACGAGCAGTACTTC.

This chain joins TRBV5-6 and TRBJ1-2; maybe TRBD1 (6 bases). The CDR3 has 14 amino acids. The germline V gene encodes CDR1 SGHDT and CDR2 YYEEEE. V shed 4 bases and J shed 5 bases, with 15 bases lying between them. The CDR3 coding sequence is TGTGCCAGCAGCCAACAAAGGACAGAATATGGCTACACCTTC. Its protein is CASSQQRTEYGYTF.

V is TRBV10-3 and J is TRBJ1-5; D is perhaps TRBD1 (6 bases). Deletions cut 1 base from V and 5 bases from J, with 12 bases between. The CDR3 covers 15 residues. Germline CDR1 and CDR2: ENHRY and SYGVKD. The CDR3: CAISEWGQSHQPQHF. In DNA, the CDR3 is TGTGCCATCAGTGAGTGGGGACAATCACATCAGCCCCAGCATTTT.

This clone was recorded a few times. This rearrangement joins TRBV13 to TRBJ2-1, with 13 positions matching TRBD2. V was pared by 5 bases and J by 3 bases, with 7 bases of the junction left unmatched. Germline V gives CDR1 PRHDT, CDR2 FYEKMQ (reference sequence). CDR3 length: 17 residues. In DNA form, the CDR3 reads TGTGCCAGCAGCGCCCGACTAGCGGGGGGAATCTACAATGAGCAGTTCTTC. Amino acid sequence: CASSARLAGGIYNEQFF.

V is TRBV11-3 and J is TRBJ2-2, with D perhaps TRBD1 (6 bases). The CDR3 has 15 amino acids. Trimming shortened V by 5 bases and J by 4 bases, and 14 bases separated the two germline ends. Germline lookup yields CDR1 SGHNT and CDR2 YENEEA. The CDR3: CASSPGEGVTGELFF. The CDR3 DNA is TGTGCCAGCAGCCCAGGAGAGGGGGTCACCGGGGAGCTGTTTTTT. The full variable domain, its missing parts supplied by reference TRBV11-3 and TRBJ2-2, is EAGVVQSPRYKIIEKKQPVAFWCNPISGHNTLYWYLQNLGQGPELLIRYENEEAVDDSQLPKDRFSAERLKGVDSTLKIQPAELGDSAVYLCASSPGEGVTGELFFGEGSRLTVL.

V usage is TRBV7-3 and J usage is TRBJ1-1, with D maybe TRBD1 (5 bases). V shed 4 bases and J shed 3 bases, with 12 bases lying between them. The CDR3 has 14 residues. In germline, CDR1 is SGHTA, CDR2 FQGTGA. The CDR3 DNA reads TGTGCCAGCAGCTACAGCCCGGGGGACACTGAAGCTTTCTTT. Protein: CASSYSPGDTEAFF.

The chain is built from TRBV5-1 and TRBJ2-5, with 13 bases identical to TRBD2. The germline CDR1 and CDR2 sequences are SGHRS and YFSETQ. J gave up 4 bases and V 1 base, and 4 bases lay outside the gene matches. This CDR3 spans 16 amino acids. CDR3 sequence reads: CASSLLLAGGIETQYF. Written as DNA, the CDR3 is TGCGCCAGCAGCTTGTTACTAGCGGGAGGGATAGAGACCCAGTACTTC.

The J gene is TRBJ2-1, the V gene TRBV5-1; 12 nucleotides line up with TRBD2. This CDR3 contains 16 residues. Germline-derived CDR1 and CDR2 are SGHRS and YFSETQ. Trimming removed 3 bases from V and 7 bases from J; junction bases left unmatched: 8. The CDR3 region has the DNA TGCGCCAGCAGCTGGCTAGCGGGAGGGGAGTCTAATGAGCAGTTCTTC. The encoded protein is CASSWLAGGESNEQFF.

This clone was counted a single time. The CDR3 protein is CASSQVGLTGEKLFF. The CDR3 DNA reads TGCGCCAGCAGCCAAGTGGGTCTCACGGGTGAAAAACTGTTTTTT. This chain links TRBV4-1 with TRBJ1-4; D is undetermined. V lost 1 base, J lost 7 bases, and 13 bases lay in between. CDR1 and CDR2 (germline): MGHRA, YSYEKL. The CDR3 is made up of 15 amino acids.

CDR3 coding DNA: TGTGCCAGCAGTGAAGAGCCCCCGGGGTACGAGCAGTACTTC. It is translated as CASSEEPPGYEQYF. The chain couples TRBV6-1 to TRBJ2-7; D is perhaps TRBD2 (5 bases). Trimming shortened V by 1 base and J by 4 bases, and 11 bases separated the two germline ends. The CDR3 spans 14 residues. Looked up from germline, CDR1 is MNHNS and CDR2 is SASEGT.

This chain joins TRBV2 and TRBJ2-3; 11 nucleotides align to TRBD2. Germline V gene data show CDR1 as SNHLY and CDR2 as FYNNEI. There are 14 residues in the CDR3. Trimming at V came to 7 bases and at J to 7 bases, leaving 7 bases not matched to a gene. CDR3 residues: CASMVLAGGNTQYF. The CDR3 DNA reads TGTGCCAGCATGGTCCTAGCGGGGGGTAATACGCAGTATTTT.

The chain is built from TRBV2 and TRBJ2-7; 10 positions match TRBD2. J gave up 1 base and V 9 bases, and 9 bases lay outside the gene matches. Germline V gives CDR1 SNHLY, CDR2 FYNNEI. The CDR3 contains 15 residues. The CDR3 DNA is TGTGCCAGAAAGGAGGTAGCGGGGGGATCCTACGAGCAGTACTTC. It codes for CARKEVAGGSYEQYF.

The gene calls are TRBV9 and TRBJ1-1; D is uncertain. Germline CDR1 is SGDLS and CDR2 is YYNGEE. The germline V and J ends were trimmed by 4 bases and 4 bases, with 11 bases remaining between them. This CDR3 comprises 13 residues. The CDR3 region is CASSFAGSTEAFF. CDR3 sequence (DNA): TGTGCCAGCAGCTTCGCGGGGTCCACTGAAGCTTTCTTT.

The V gene is TRBV19, the J gene TRBJ2-5; 12 bases are a match to TRBD2. This CDR3 comprises 17 residues. Germline V gives CDR1 LNHDA, CDR2 SQIVND (reference sequence). J was trimmed by 0 bases and V by 4 bases; bases with no gene match: 6. As DNA, the CDR3 is TGTGCCAGTAGTAATTGGCTAGCGGGAGGGGACCAAGAGACCCAGTACTTC. It is translated as CASSNWLAGGDQETQYF.